This T cell receptor (beta chain) was profiled in a study of T cell responses to AZD1222 COVID-19 vaccine. Study results and limitations: Donors skewed white British and female; clonal diversity was possibly underestimated. Samples come after the peak T cell response, not at day 14. CD4 TCRs covered the whole spike, strongest at regions 160-218 and 743-854. Two AZD1222 administrations were followed by greater Spike-specific TCR breadth and depth.

The assay was immunoSEQ multiplex PCR, and TCRdb's table has in-frame clones only and misses some. The table includes roughly 99,000 clones, 80% to 95% detected once. The CDR3 extends over 15 amino acids. The V gene's germline CDR1 is SGHRS and CDR2 YFSETQ. Trimming removed 3 bases from V and 2 bases from J; junction bases left unmatched: 4. On this clone itself: The antigen is undetermined.

The TCR was taken from an adult who received the AZD1222 COVID-19 vaccine. This chain uses TRBV5-1 with TRBJ2-1; 8 nucleotides line up with TRBD1. The source was peripheral blood, collected 28 days after the second AZD1222 dose. CDR3 loop: CASSSGTGTYNEQFF. As DNA, the CDR3 is TGCGCCAGCAGCTCCGGGACAGGCACCTACAATGAGCAGTTCTTC.